This record looks at one T cell receptor (beta chain) sequence and its context. How the authors handled the data: Amplifying reference gene primers gave estimates of nucleated cell counts. The table came from immunoSEQ multiplex PCR; TCRdb's copy has only in-frame clones and leaves some out. The DNA was the basis for D and trimming; V, J and clone size are from that table. The table has fewer than 200,000 clones, around 78% seen once. Participants, roughly 18 to 90 years old, spanned around 25 US areas. This specimen belongs to a study of blood T cell repertoires in COVID-19. Study as a whole: The analysed material was cDNA or gDNA that came from T cells, B-cell-depleted T cells, or PBMCs.

With 6 bases clipped from V and 7 bases from J, the junction kept 9 bases outside the gene matches. This CDR3 spans 14 amino acids. Germline V gene data show CDR1 as LNHDA and CDR2 as SQIVND (reference sequence). This TCR came from a woman in her forties or fifties who had recovered from COVID-19. The specimen was PBMCs or T cells enriched from blood (not recorded which). J is TRBJ1-5 and V is TRBV19; 7 nucleotides align to TRBD1. Here the CDR3 reads CASSIQGNWQPQHF. Written as DNA, the CDR3 is TGTGCCAGTAGCATACAGGGGAACTGGCAGCCCCAGCATTTT.